This T cell receptor (beta chain) was obtained from a study of shared clonotypes between healthy human individuals (dated by TCRdb to 2020 to 2022). Regarding the research as a whole: Three men and two women, aged 18 to 49 years, made up the cohort. To increase sequencing depth and limit assay-specific biases, different laboratories used diverse techniques to prepare libraries and sequence TCR repertoires. For each donor, CD4 naive and CD4 memory were each given three plates, CD8 naive was given two plates, and CD8 memory was given one plate. Leukapheresis yielded between about 0.8 and 8.9 billion PBMCs per donor. The study deeply sequenced blood TCR repertoires of 5 or 6 healthy adults to estimate repertoire size and the extent of clonotype sharing between individuals.

The donors were healthy, HIV-negative adults who had no recently reported acute infections or vaccinations. All donors were Caucasian adults living in Nashville, Tennessee, USA. The CD8 memory samples were a combination of magnetically selected CD45RO+ cells and CCR7-negative CD45RA+ effector memory (TemRA) cells. Blood was collected by leukapheresis, and PBMCs were isolated by Ficoll-Histopaque density gradient centrifugation and then cryopreserved in liquid nitrogen vapor phase. Purity and quantity of every magnetically sorted T cell population were checked by analytical flow cytometry. From each sorted fraction, genomic DNA was isolated and quantified by UV absorbance on a Nanodrop 2000c. Overall study results and their limits: Even with the large sequencing depth, rarefaction of the sorted-subset datasets indicated that sequencing was incomplete. Sampling was restricted to blood, and TCR repertoires in tissues likely differ from the TCR repertoires found in blood. Naive subsets generally had larger estimated clonotype richness than memory subsets did. The genetic and exposure-history diversity represented was limited by the small number of donors. Clonotypes shared by all four sorted-subset donors showed higher generation probabilities than non-shared clonotypes. About 5% of naive CD4, roughly 3.6% of naive CD8, roughly 2.5% of memory CD4, and about 0.4% of memory CD8 clonotypes were shared across several donors. Pairwise subsampling indicated that sequencing depth was expected to affect the degree of clonotype sharing among donors.

Details on this clone: Its antigen has not been determined. No much larger clonotype is one base removed from it; base qualities were not supplied. The sample holds other DNA sequences that translate to the same CDR3.

For CDR1 and CDR2, the germline V gene (reference sequence) lists MNHNY and SVGAGI. V is clipped by 2 bases and J by 5 bases, and the sequence between their germline boundaries is 3 bases long. The CDR3 covers 12 residues, taking in both the cysteine and the phenylalanine. Only the CDR3 part of the read is kept: 36 bases, read in frame from the first base. Using the deep immunoSEQ assay, TCR CDR3 regions were amplified from genomic DNA by multiplex PCR. Extracted genomic DNA from each cell subset was spread evenly across all wells of several immunoSEQ 96-well plates, with each plate serving as a replicate. For sorted subsets, 150 to 250 ng of genomic DNA, equivalent to about 30,000 T cell genomes, went into each replicate PCR. The purified libraries were quantified using a Qubit 3.0 fluorometer, sized with a Bioanalyzer 2100, and then quantified again using the KAPA Library Quantification kit. Each immunoSEQ 96-well plate was sequenced on its own single-read 150-cycle Illumina NextSeq 550 flow cell. The paper's processing steps were these. The immunoSEQ output contained only junctional sequences without quality scores, so filtering could not match that applied to full-length reads. To assign V/J genes and CDR3, sequences were annotated against IMGT germline references using PyIR, a Python wrapper for IgBLAST v1.9. Any read was removed if the V/J assignment was weak (E-value above 1e-6), the CDR3 was missing, or the read contained stop codons, out-of-frame junctions, or ambiguous translated residues. V3J clonotypes were defined as sequences sharing an identical inferred V gene, J gene, and CDR3 amino acid sequence. The percentage overlap between two repertoires was calculated by dividing the number of shared unique clonotypes by the size of the smaller repertoire. Richness of each repertoire was evaluated using RTK rarefaction, the Chao1 estimator, and Recon v2.1 estimates of unobserved clonotypes. For all TCRbeta clonotypes obtained by the gDNA method from a handful of donors, generation probabilities were computed with OLGA. TCRdb mirrors the immuneACCESS table, restricted to in-frame sequences. Some clones are absent from its copies; in checked studies, under half trace to an unresolved V gene, and the reason for the others is unknown. V and J calls and clone size are as listed in that table; D and trimming were resolved from the DNA. The sample contains approximately 710,000 clones, less than 95% of them found a single time. The top ten constitute 30% to 40% of the sample.

This TCR was sampled from a young man in good health. Some clones in this sample may be carry-over from other donors' samples. The chain is encoded by TRBV6-6 joined to TRBJ2-2; no confident D gene assignment can be made. Sequencing was performed on memory CD8+ T cells from PBMCs. Read against the paper, the sample's cell subset or site label means: CD45RO+ cells pooled with CCR7-negative TemRA cells. The CDR3 region reads CASSYDTGELFF. The sequence in DNA is TGTGCCAGCAGTTACGATACCGGGGAGCTGTTTTTT.